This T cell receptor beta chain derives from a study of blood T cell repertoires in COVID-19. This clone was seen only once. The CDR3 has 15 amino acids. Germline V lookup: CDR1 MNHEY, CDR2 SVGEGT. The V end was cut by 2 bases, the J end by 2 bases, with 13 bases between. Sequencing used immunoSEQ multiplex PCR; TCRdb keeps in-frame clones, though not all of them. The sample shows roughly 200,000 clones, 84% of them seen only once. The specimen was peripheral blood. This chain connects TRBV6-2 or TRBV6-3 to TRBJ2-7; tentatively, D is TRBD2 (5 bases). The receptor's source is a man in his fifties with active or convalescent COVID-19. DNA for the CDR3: TGTGCCAGCAGTTACGCCCCTAGAGGGCCCTACGAGCAGTACTTC. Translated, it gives CASSYAPRGPYEQYF.